Sequencing of this T cell receptor beta chain was carried out in a study of control samples from healthy donors and cancer patients. Assay: immunoSEQ multiplex PCR; the TCRdb copy retains only in-frame clones and omits some. The sample lists approximately 150,000 clones, about 89% occurring once. The CDR3 has 17 residues. The germline V gene has CDR1 SGDLS and CDR2 YYNGEE. V lost 0 bases and J lost 4; bases outside the gene matches: 11. Specimen: blood. The receptor was derived from a man aged 18 to 30 in good health. J is TRBJ2-3 and V is TRBV9, with 7 bases matching TRBD1. The DNA of the CDR3 is TGTGCCAGCAGCGTAGCCCTTGACAGGGTTTTAGCAGATACGCAGTATTTT. Protein: CASSVALDRVLADTQYF.